The sequence of this T cell receptor (beta chain) was determined in a study of blood T cells in healthy people across ages. The junction had 3 bases not matched to a gene; V was cut back by 0 bases and J by 6 bases. The germline gives CDR1 SGHKS, CDR2 YYEKEE (reference sequence). The CDR3 sequence is 15 residues long. Alongside a J-beta primer mix, a sample-barcoded 5' primer served in a second PCR lasting roughly 7 to 11 cycles. Each CDR3 protein gets one entry after TCRdb re-called the 5' RACE reads with MiXCR. The sample holds over 1,500,000 distinct CDR3 sequences; about 39% are singletons and the top ten take more than 20%.

The chain carries TRBV5-5 and TRBJ2-1; 10 nucleotides align to TRBD1. What was sequenced was blood. This TCR was sampled from a human donor in good health. CDR3 amino acids: CASSLVWDRGNEQFF. Here the CDR3 DNA reads TGTGCCAGCAGCTTGGTTTGGGACAGGGGCAATGAGCAGTTCTTC.